Listed below are T cell receptor beta chains from one sample, sequenced in a study of shared T cell receptors in the human thymus. Clones were read by immunoSEQ multiplex PCR, and TCRdb kept only the in-frame ones, dropping some. The profile shows fewer than 700,000 clones, 85% to 90% of them singletons. This same sample was also taken into another study, of human thymus T cells.

The sequenced material came from thymocytes. The receptors originated from a boy under two years old with a congenital heart defect. CDR3s include the opening cysteine and the closing phenylalanine or tryptophan. D genes are given only for firm matches. Not every row has a clone size; where given, it reads once, few, many or a size class.

>-|TRBV29-1|TRBJ2-6|-
TGCAGCGTGAGACACCCGGGACACTCTGGGGCCAACGTCCTGACTTTC
CSVRHPGHSGANVLTF
>-|TRBV14|TRBJ1-1|-
TGTGCCAGCAGCCAAGTTCAGGGGACGATGAACACTGAAGCTTTCTTT
CASSQVQGTMNTEAFF
>-|TRBV4-3|TRBJ2-5|-
TGCGCCAGCAGCCAATTCAGGCTTAAGCAAGAGACCCAGTACTTC
CASSQFRLKQETQYF
>TRBD1|TRBV25-1|TRBJ1-1|-
TGTGCCAGCAGGCCCACAGGGGGCACAGCTTTCTTT
CASRPTGGTAFF
>-|TRBV7-9|TRBJ1-2|once
TGTGCCAGCAGCTCGGGATACCGTTATTATGGCTACACCTTC
CASSSGYRYYGYTF
>-|TRBV15|TRBJ2-3|-
TGTGCCACCAGCAGAGAATCTAGCACGACAGATACGCAGTATTTT
CATSRESSTTDTQYF
>-|TRBV27|TRBJ2-7|-
TGTGCCAGCAGTTTATCGAGGCAGTTCTACGAGCAGTACTTC
CASSLSRQFYEQYF
>-|TRBV10-3|TRBJ2-3|-
TGTGCCATCAGTGACGGACAGAGAAGCACAGATACGCAGTATTTT
CAISDGQRSTDTQYF
>TRBD1|TRBV11-3|TRBJ1-1|-
TGTGCCAGCAGCTTAGACCGACAGGGAAAAGAACTTAACACTGAAGCTTTCTTT
CASSLDRQGKELNTEAFF
>TRBD1|TRBV28|TRBJ1-4|few
TGTGCCAGCACCGGGGACAGGAATGAAAAACTGTTTTTT
CASTGDRNEKLFF
>TRBD2|TRBV4-3|TRBJ2-7|-
TGCGCCAGCAGCCCTCGGGTAGCGGGAGGCGCCTACGAGCAGTACTTC
CASSPRVAGGAYEQYF
>TRBD1|TRBV4-1|TRBJ2-6|-
TGCGCCAGCAGCCCCCCGCCAGGGGGCGGGTCGTCCTCTGGGGCCAACGTCCTGACTTTC
CASSPPPGGGSSSGANVLTF
>TRBD2|TRBV5-4|TRBJ2-4|-
TGTGCCAGCAGCTCTAGCGGGAGGGCCCCCAAAAACATTCAGTACTTC
CASSSSGRAPKNIQYF
>-|TRBV27|TRBJ2-7|-
TGTGCCAGCAGTTTTACGGACAGCTCCTACGAGCAGTACTTC
CASSFTDSSYEQYF
>-|TRBV4-3|TRBJ1-1|-
TGCGCCAGCAGCCAGGCCGGCAGGGGTACCAACACTGAAGCTTTCTTT
CASSQAGRGTNTEAFF
>-|TRBV7-9|TRBJ1-3|-
TGTGCCAGCAGCGAATACAGCTCTGGAAACACCATATATTTT
CASSEYSSGNTIYF
>TRBD2|TRBV4-3|TRBJ2-7|-
TGCGCCAGCAGCCAATGGACTAGCGGAAGACCCTACGAGCAGTACTTC
CASSQWTSGRPYEQYF
>-|TRBV19|TRBJ2-6|-
TGTGCCAGTACCTTCCAGGGGGGAGACTCTGGGGCCAACGTCCTGACTTTC
CASTFQGGDSGANVLTF
>TRBD1|TRBV27|TRBJ2-5|-
TGTGCCAGCTCTCCGGGACAGCAAGAGACCCAGTACTTC
CASSPGQQETQYF
>TRBD2|TRBV4-3|TRBJ2-5|-
TGCGCCAGCAGCCAAGATGGGACCCAGGGAGGTAGCGGGCTTCAAGAGACCCAGTACTTC
CASSQDGTQGGSGLQETQYF
>TRBD1|TRBV5-1|TRBJ1-2|-
TGCGCCAGCAGCGTCACCGGGACAGTGACCCTCTGGGGCTACACCTTC
CASSVTGTVTLWGYTF
>-|TRBV27|TRBJ1-4|once
TGTGCCAGCAGTTTGAGGGCGGTGAATGAAAAACTGTTTTTT
CASSLRAVNEKLFF